This TCR beta chain was retrieved from a study of T-cell memory formation after mild COVID-19. Study background: In these data, TCR clusters were largely donor specific. Study-wide results and limits: Day 15 to 85 contracting clones showed balanced CD4/CD8; later expanders leaned CD4+. For second-wave clones that peaked at day 37, SARS-CoV-2 specificity went unverified.

A note on this clonotype: Its antigen is as yet unknown.

The V and J ends lost 4 bases and 0 bases, in that order; junction bases with no gene match: 4. The CDR3 is 15 residues long. Germline V gene lookup returns CDR1 SGHRS and CDR2 YFSETQ. After 5'RACE with constant-segment primers, TCR alpha and TCR beta cDNA libraries carrying sample barcodes and UMIs were obtained. TCRdb redid the calling of the 5' RACE reads with MiXCR, one entry per CDR3 protein. The sample lists about 560,000 distinct CDR3 sequences; roughly a sixth were seen once. This sequence originates from an adult woman who had mild COVID-19 (a few samples of this study predate the infection). Cell type and time point are not known. The V and J genes are TRBV5-1 and TRBJ1-2, with 9 bases matching TRBD1. Sequenced: PBMCs or a T cell subset sorted from them (not recorded which). The CDR3 nucleotides are TGCGCCAGCAGCACACAGGGGGCCCCTAACTATGGCTACACCTTC. It codes for CASSTQGAPNYGYTF.